The 25 T cell receptor beta chains in this list originate from one sample, sequenced in a study of cytomegalovirus exposure and HLA in healthy donors. The PCR used 60 Vbeta and 13 Jbeta primers. Sequencing used immunoSEQ multiplex PCR; TCRdb keeps in-frame clones, though not all of them. The sample includes 110,000 to 150,000 clones, 77% of them seen just once. Sequenced sample: PBMCs. Receptors originate from a male donor in good health and CMV-seronegative.

CDR3 loop: CASSSRNPGHHYGYTF. The CDR3 DNA reads TGTGCCAGCAGTTCCAGAAATCCGGGACACCACTATGGCTACACCTTC. The chain links TRBV25-1 to TRBJ1-2, with D perhaps TRBD1 (6 bases). CDR1 is MGHDK and CDR2 is SYGVNS in the germline V gene. This CDR3 spans 16 amino acids. V lost 5 bases and J 3 bases, leaving 19 bases between the germline ends.

The chain employs TRBV7-9 and TRBJ1-2, with D possibly matching TRBD1 (6 bases). Trimming shortened V by 2 bases and J by 7 bases, and 14 bases separated the two germline ends. CDR1 is SEHNR and CDR2 is FQNEAQ in the germline V gene (reference sequence). The CDR3 consists of 14 residues. The CDR3 protein is CASSLSGVRGGYTF. CDR3 sequence (DNA): TGTGCCAGCAGCTTATCAGGGGTTAGGGGTGGCTACACCTTC.

The CDR3, as DNA: TGTGCCAGCAGGGAGGTGTGGGGAATCACCTACGAGCAGTACTTC. It is translated as CASREVWGITYEQYF. The chain couples TRBV2 to TRBJ2-7; maybe TRBD2 (5 bases). The CDR3 contains 15 residues. V was pared by 6 bases and J by 2 bases, with 17 bases between. CDR1 is SNHLY, CDR2 FYNNEI, per germline.

Concerning this clone itself: One end of the junction fails to match germline, which may point to a read error. This rearrangement joins TRBV7-9 to TRBJ1-6; perhaps TRBD1 as D (5 bases). The CDR3 runs 19 residues. The germline gives CDR1 SEHNR, CDR2 FQNEAQ (reference sequence). CDR3 sequence reads: CSSSLDPATVPSYNSPLHF. As DNA, the CDR3 is TGTTCCAGCAGCTTAGACCCCGCGACAGTCCCCTCCTATAATTCACCCCTCCACTTT.

This chain links TRBV29-1 with TRBJ2-4; D is unresolved. The CDR3 extends over 14 amino acids. Germline CDR1 and CDR2: SQVTM and ANQGSEA. Trimming removed 7 bases from V and 0 bases from J, with 13 bases in between. This CDR3 is CSAGESLAKNIQYF. CDR3 coding DNA: TGCAGCGCCGGTGAGAGTCTAGCCAAAAACATTCAGTACTTC.

The rearrangement links TRBV5-1 to TRBJ2-7, with unresolved D. The CDR3 is 12 amino acids. Between the trimmed V and J ends, which lost 1 base and 6 bases, there was a span of 8 bases. Germline values: CDR1 SGHRS, CDR2 YFSETQ. The CDR3 is CASSLYGTEQYF. The CDR3 nucleotides read TGCGCCAGCAGCTTGTATGGCACCGAGCAGTACTTC. Together with reference TRBV5-1 and TRBJ2-7, the CDR3 gives the full variable domain: KAGVTQTPRYLIKTRGQQVTLSCSPISGHRSVSWYQQTPGQGLQFLFEYFSETQRNKGNFPGRFSGRQFSNSRSEMNVSTLELGDSALYLCASSLYGTEQYFGPGTRLTVT.

This chain uses TRBV5-5 with TRBJ2-7, with TRBD1 as a possible D gene (5 bases). Germline V CDR1 and CDR2: SGHKS, YYEKEE (reference sequence). With 4 bases removed from V and 0 bases from J, the gap between germline ends came to 11 bases. This CDR3 comprises 14 residues. The chain's CDR3 is CASSPTVTSYEQYF. The CDR3, as DNA: TGTGCCAGCAGCCCGACAGTCACCTCCTACGAGCAGTACTTC.

The chain has TRBV27 and TRBJ2-7, with no clear D. The V end was cut by 5 bases, the J end by 3 bases, with 11 bases between. CDR1 is MNHEY, CDR2 SMNVEV, per germline (reference sequence). This CDR3 contains 13 residues. The CDR3 sequence is CASSRHRDYEQYF. The DNA of the CDR3 is TGTGCCAGCAGTCGCCACAGAGACTACGAGCAGTACTTC.

The genes are TRBV6-4 and TRBJ2-3; possibly TRBD1 for D (5 bases). Germline loops: CDR1 MRHNA, CDR2 SNTAGT. CDR3 length: 16 residues. V was trimmed by 2 bases and J by 0 bases, leaving 12 bases between them. CDR3 DNA sequence: TGTGCCAGCAGTGACGAGGTTGGGGCCAGCACAGATACGCAGTATTTT. Protein sequence: CASSDEVGASTDTQYF.

The genes are TRBV7-9 and TRBJ2-5; D possibly corresponds to TRBD2 (7 bases). Deletions cut 4 bases from V and 5 bases from J, with 17 bases between. CDR3 length: 15 amino acids. Germline-derived CDR1 and CDR2 are SEHNR and FQNEAQ (reference sequence). CDR3 in amino acids: CASSSLAEGVETQYF. CDR3 coding DNA: TGTGCCAGCAGCTCCCTAGCGGAGGGGGTGGAGACCCAGTACTTC.

V is TRBV10-2 and J is TRBJ2-7; 13 bases are a match to TRBD2. The germline gives CDR1 WSHSY, CDR2 SAAADI. The CDR3 covers 18 residues. V lost 0 bases to trimming and J lost 4 bases; unmatched junction nucleotides: 9. The CDR3 region has the DNA TGCGCCAGCAGTGAGTCAAACCCACTAGCGGGAGGGCCTTACGAGCAGTACTTC. It yields the protein CASSESNPLAGGPYEQYF.

V usage is TRBV5-4 and J usage is TRBJ1-1; D gene ambiguous. V was pared by 6 bases and J by 4 bases, with 10 bases between. CDR1 is SGHNT, CDR2 YYREEE, per germline (reference sequence). The CDR3 has 12 amino acids. The CDR3 here is CASNFGLTEAFF. The CDR3 DNA reads as TGTGCCAGCAACTTTGGACTCACTGAAGCTTTCTTT. The complete variable domain, with remaining parts taken from reference TRBV5-4 and TRBJ1-1, reads ETGVTQSPTHLIKTRGQQVTLRCSSQSGHNTVSWYQQALGQGPQFIFQYYREEENGRGNFPPRFSGLQFPNYSSELNVNALELDDSALYLCASNFGLTEAFFGQGTRLTVV.

This clone appeared a few times. The chain couples TRBV5-1 to TRBJ1-2; D is perhaps TRBD1 (6 bases). The V gene lost 0 bases and the J gene lost 3 bases, with 15 bases spanning the gap. The CDR3 runs to 16 residues. Germline V CDR1 and CDR2: SGHRS, YFSETQ. In DNA, the CDR3 is TGCGCCAGCAGCTTGGGAGTTGGTCACAGGGACTATGGCTACACCTTC. Translation gives CASSLGVGHRDYGYTF.

The genes are TRBV7-2 and TRBJ2-7; maybe TRBD1 (6 bases). The length of the CDR3 is 15 residues. V shed 5 bases and J shed 2 bases, with 16 bases lying between them. Germline CDR1 SGHTA, CDR2 FQGNSA. CDR3 nucleotides: TGTGCCAGCAGCCCACAGGGCCAAACAACCTACGAGCAGTACTTC. This sequence encodes CASSPQGQTTYEQYF.

The chain has TRBV28 and TRBJ2-7; D is unresolved. The CDR3 is 15 residues long. Trimming removed 7 bases at V and 6 bases at J, with 22 bases between. The germline V gene has CDR1 MDHEN and CDR2 SYDVKM. Here the CDR3 reads CASNPPVPTLSEQYF. CDR3 DNA sequence: TGTGCCAGCAACCCCCCGGTTCCAACTTTATCCGAGCAGTACTTC.

The V gene is TRBV15, the J gene TRBJ1-1, with TRBD1 matching 7 bases. CDR1 LNHNV and CDR2 YYDKDF come from the germline V gene (reference sequence). Trimming removed 5 bases from V and 5 bases from J; junction bases left unmatched: 2. The CDR3 sequence is 12 residues long. The CDR3 loop is CATSDRVTEAFF. The CDR3 DNA follows: TGTGCCACCAGCGACAGGGTTACTGAAGCTTTCTTT.

The rearrangement uses TRBV6-5 and TRBJ2-7, with 11 bases fitting TRBD1. The CDR3 totals 15 residues. After removal of 4 bases from V and 8 bases from J, the junction contained 10 bases not matched to a gene. Looked up from germline, CDR1 is MNHEY and CDR2 is SVGAGI. The CDR3 sequence is CASSSMGTGGGQQYF. As DNA, the CDR3 is TGTGCCAGCAGTTCCATGGGGACAGGGGGTGGGCAGCAGTACTTC.

The chain links TRBV5-1 to TRBJ2-2, with TRBD2 matching 10 bases. V gave up 3 bases and J gave up 4 bases; unmatched junction bases: 6. This CDR3 spans 16 amino acids. Germline V lookup: CDR1 SGHRS, CDR2 YFSETQ. This CDR3 is CASSYSGRAGTGELFF. The DNA of the CDR3 is TGCGCCAGCAGCTACAGCGGGAGGGCCGGCACCGGGGAGCTGTTTTTT. The whole variable domain, remainder taken from reference TRBV5-1 and TRBJ2-2, is KAGVTQTPRYLIKTRGQQVTLSCSPISGHRSVSWYQQTPGQGLQFLFEYFSETQRNKGNFPGRFSGRQFSNSRSEMNVSTLELGDSALYLCASSYSGRAGTGELFFGEGSRLTVL.

J is TRBJ2-1 and V is TRBV2; 13 positions match TRBD2. V shed 2 bases, J shed 6 bases, and the junction held 4 bases outside the gene matches. The CDR3 contains 16 residues. Germline-derived CDR1 and CDR2 are SNHLY and FYNNEI. The CDR3 coding sequence is TGTGCCAGCAGTGAACCCGGACTAGCGGGAGTCAATGAGCAGTTCTTC. It is translated as CASSEPGLAGVNEQFF.

V is TRBV7-2 and J is TRBJ2-5, with a weak D call TRBD2 (5 bases). This CDR3 is built from 13 residues. Germline V lookup: CDR1 SGHTA, CDR2 FQGNSA. Trimming pared 5 bases from V and 7 bases from J, leaving 14 bases between. This CDR3 is CASSPGRAGTQYF. Written as DNA, the CDR3 is TGTGCCAGCAGCCCCGGACGGGCGGGGACCCAGTACTTC.

With regard to this clone: The conserved phenylalanine or tryptophan normally closing the CDR3 is absent here, so this likely arose from a read error. The chain links TRBV29-1 to TRBJ1-4; D is uncertain. The ends were cut back, 4 bases at V and 5 bases at J, with 8 bases in the middle. This CDR3 contains 12 residues. Germline V gene lookup returns CDR1 SQVTM and CDR2 ANQGSEA. CDR3 DNA: TGCAGCGTTGTACAGCCAAATGAAAAACTGTTTTGT. Translation: CSVVQPNEKLFC.

The V call is TRBV11-2, the J call TRBJ2-2, with 12 bases identical to TRBD2. The CDR3 extends over 18 amino acids. After removal of 3 bases from V and 8 bases from J, the junction contained 13 bases not matched to a gene. Germline V CDR1 and CDR2: SGHAT, FQNNGV. CDR3 residues: CASSLGLAGLPKGGELFF. CDR3 nucleotide sequence: TGTGCCAGCAGCTTGGGACTAGCGGGTCTTCCGAAGGGTGGGGAGCTGTTTTTT.

This chain connects TRBV5-1 to TRBJ2-1, with D possibly TRBD2 on 5 matching bases. V lost 0 bases and J 7 bases, leaving 11 bases between the germline ends. Germline V gives CDR1 SGHRS, CDR2 YFSETQ. The CDR3 runs 14 residues. Here the CDR3 DNA reads TGCGCCAGCAGCTTGGGGGAAGCGGCGAATGAGCAGTTCTTC. This codes for CASSLGEAANEQFF.

This clone was detected only once. The chain couples TRBV5-4 to TRBJ2-2; 8 bases map to TRBD1. Germline assignment: CDR1 SGHNT and CDR2 YYREEE (reference sequence). The CDR3 has 15 residues. With 3 bases clipped from V and 6 bases from J, the junction kept 7 bases outside the gene matches. The CDR3 loop is CASSYPDRDAGELFF. DNA of the CDR3: TGTGCCAGCAGCTACCCGGACAGGGATGCCGGGGAGCTGTTTTTT.

This rearrangement joins TRBV6-5 to TRBJ2-5; maybe TRBD1 (6 bases). This CDR3 contains 15 residues. The ends were cut back, 4 bases at V and 5 bases at J, with 17 bases in the middle. Germline CDR1 and CDR2: MNHEY and SVGAGI. In DNA, the CDR3 is TGTGCCAGCAGTTCCCTTGGTGGGGGCATGGAGACCCAGTACTTC. The encoded protein is CASSSLGGGMETQYF.